The clone carrying this TCR beta chain was counted a single time. The CDR3 sequence is 14 residues long. V was shortened by 0 bases and J by 7 bases, with 11 bases between the two germline ends. Looked up from germline, CDR1 is SGHNT and CDR2 is YYREEE (reference sequence). The data belong to a study of blood T cell repertoires in COVID-19. The wider study: T cells, B-cell-depleted T cells, or PBMCs provided the cDNA or gDNA that served as material.

In the original processing: Nucleated cell number was recorded as an estimate derived from reference gene primer amplification. TCRdb's copy holds only in-frame clones and misses some; the assay was immunoSEQ multiplex PCR. The V and J calls and clone size are taken from that table; D and trimming were inferred from the DNA. This table has 65,000 to 90,000 clones, more than 80% appearing once. The receptor comes from an elderly woman with acute or convalescent COVID-19. V is TRBV5-4 and J is TRBJ1-5; possible D gene TRBD1, 5 bases. The sample was peripheral blood. For the CDR3, the DNA is TGTGCCAGCAGCTTGGCGGGGGTCGGACAGCCCCAGCATTTT. This gives the protein CASSLAGVGQPQHF. Filled out from reference TRBV5-4 and TRBJ1-5, the complete variable domain reads ETGVTQSPTHLIKTRGQQVTLRCSSQSGHNTVSWYQQALGQGPQFIFQYYREEENGRGNFPPRFSGLQFPNYSSELNVNALELDDSALYLCASSLAGVGQPQHFGDGTRLSIL.